The 5 T cell receptor beta chains presented below share a single source sample, sequenced in a study of T cell responses to AZD1222 COVID-19 vaccine. Method: immunoSEQ multiplex PCR; TCRdb's copy keeps in-frame clones and lacks some. The sample has some 79,000 clones, 80% seen once. The specimen comprised peripheral blood, sampled 28 days after the second AZD1222 dose. The receptors originated from an adult who received the AZD1222 COVID-19 vaccine.

The V gene is TRBV2, the J gene TRBJ2-2; 7 positions match TRBD1. The CDR3 is made up of 16 amino acids. V was clipped by 3 bases and J by 2 bases; unmatched bases: 6. CDR1 is SNHLY and CDR2 is FYNNEI in the germline V gene. In DNA, the CDR3 is TGTGCCAGCAGTGAGCAGGGACAGCAAAACACCGGGGAGCTGTTTTTT. Protein product: CASSEQGQQNTGELFF.

The CDR3 spells CASKLAGTYNEQFF. DNA for the CDR3: TGTGCCAGCAAGCTAGCGGGAACCTACAATGAGCAGTTCTTC. This chain links TRBV27 with TRBJ2-1; 9 positions match TRBD2. The germline CDR1 and CDR2 sequences are MNHEY and SMNVEV (reference sequence). The V gene end was trimmed by 7 bases and the J gene end by 2 bases; junction bases not matched to a gene: 3. The CDR3 extends over 14 amino acids.

V is TRBV9 and J is TRBJ2-1; possible D gene TRBD2, 6 bases. The ends were cut back, 0 bases at V and 4 bases at J, with 11 bases in the middle. Germline lookup yields CDR1 SGDLS and CDR2 YYNGEE. This CDR3 has 15 residues. CDR3 region: CASSVGREPYNEQFF. In DNA, the CDR3 is TGTGCCAGCAGCGTAGGGAGGGAGCCTTACAATGAGCAGTTCTTC. Filled out from reference TRBV9 and TRBJ2-1, the complete variable domain reads DSGVTQTPKHLITATGQRVTLRCSPRSGDLSVYWYQQSLDQGLQFLIQYYNGEERAKGNILERFSAQQFPDLHSELNLSSLELGDSALYFCASSVGREPYNEQFFGPGTRLTVL.

V and J are TRBV5-1 and TRBJ1-4; unclear D gene. CDR3 length: 14 amino acids. Germline CDR1 and CDR2: SGHRS and YFSETQ. The V end was cut by 2 bases, the J end by 3 bases, with 8 bases between. The CDR3 region is CASSFQEPNEKLFF. The CDR3 region has the DNA TGCGCCAGCAGCTTTCAGGAGCCTAATGAAAAACTGTTTTTT.

This chain joins TRBV5-3 and TRBJ2-2; no clear D. TRBV5-3 is an ORF, and what it does is uncertain. Trimming left V 4 bases short and J 1 base short, with 14 bases between. The CDR3 covers 16 residues. CDR3 sequence (DNA): TGTGCCAGAAGCCCACCTCTACCAAAGAACACCGGGGAGCTGTTTTTT. It yields the protein CARSPPLPKNTGELFF.